Below, 20 T cell receptor beta chains from the same sample are listed, as sequenced in a study of blood T cell repertoires in COVID-19. Measured with immunoSEQ multiplex PCR; TCRdb has only the in-frame clones, and not every one. Of around 250,000 clones listed, roughly 87% are singletons. Material for sequencing was peripheral blood. These receptors originate from a human donor in a cohort sampled during active COVID-19.

This chain connects TRBV2 to TRBJ2-7, with TRBD2 identical over 7 bases. The CDR3 is 13 amino acids. J was trimmed by 1 base and V by 7 bases; bases with no gene match: 4. Germline CDR1 SNHLY, CDR2 FYNNEI. CDR3 sequence (DNA): TGTGCCAGCAATACCGGGGGGTCCTACGAGCAGTACTTC. Translating gives CASNTGGSYEQYF.

The gene calls are TRBV7-9 and TRBJ2-7; tentatively, D is TRBD1 (6 bases). The CDR3 spans 13 residues. Germline assignment: CDR1 SEHNR and CDR2 FQNEAQ (reference sequence). Trimming pared 4 bases from V and 8 bases from J, leaving 15 bases between. This chain's CDR3 is CASSYFDRIKQYF. CDR3 nucleotide sequence: TGTGCCAGCAGCTATTTCGACAGGATCAAGCAGTACTTC.

This clone was seen a single time. J is TRBJ1-1 and V is TRBV30; D remains unclear. V was trimmed by 2 bases and J by 8 bases, leaving 12 bases between them. The CDR3 is 12 amino acids. The germline gives CDR1 GTSNPN, CDR2 SVGIG (reference sequence). The CDR3 protein is CAWSPIDSEAFF. CDR3 nucleotide sequence: TGTGCCTGGAGTCCTATCGACTCCGAAGCTTTCTTT. Full variable domain (outside the CDR3, taken from reference TRBV30 and TRBJ1-1): SQTIHQWPATLVQPVGSPLSLECTVEGTSNPNLYWYRQAAGRGLQLLFYSVGIGQISSEVPQNLSASRPQDRQFILSSKKLLLSDSGFYLCAWSPIDSEAFFGQGTRLTVV.

The chain joins TRBV27 to TRBJ1-4; 7 bases are a match to TRBD1. After removal of 6 bases from V and 0 bases from J, the junction contained 7 bases not matched to a gene. CDR1 and CDR2 (germline): MNHEY, SMNVEV (reference sequence). There are 16 residues in the CDR3. The CDR3: CASRLHRGTTNEKLFF. In DNA form, the CDR3 reads TGTGCCAGCAGACTTCACAGGGGAACAACTAATGAAAAACTGTTTTTT.

This clone showed up just once. The chain recombines TRBV3-1 (or the pseudogene TRBV3-2) with TRBJ2-7, with D unclear. CDR1 and CDR2 from the germline V gene are LGHDT and YNNKEL (reference sequence). Between the trimmed V and J ends, which lost 4 bases and 2 bases, there was a span of 9 bases. The CDR3 has 13 residues. This chain's CDR3 is CASSRLLTYEQYF. CDR3 nucleotide sequence: TGTGCCAGCAGCCGTCTGCTAACCTACGAGCAGTACTTC.

Turning to this clone: Here the CDR3 omits its conserved ending phenylalanine or tryptophan, so a read error is the likely source. It is unclear where the CDR3 begins or ends on the DNA, so no DNA is shown, and the CDR3 is as TCRdb lists it. The genes are TRBV7-9 and TRBJ1-2. The length of the CDR3 is 14 amino acids, counting both ends. Germline CDR1 is SEHNR and CDR2 is FQNEAQ (reference sequence). This CDR3 reads CASSLGAGIGKDVL.

The chain links TRBV10-2 to TRBJ1-2, with TRBD1 matching over 9 bases. CDR1 is WSHSY and CDR2 is SAAADI in the germline V gene. The length of the CDR3 is 17 residues. V gave up 5 bases and J gave up 6 bases; unmatched junction bases: 16. CDR3 residues: CASSRNPRTGEGDGYTF. The CDR3 DNA sequence: TGCGCCAGCAGTCGAAACCCCCGGACAGGGGAAGGAGATGGCTACACCTTC.

V and J are TRBV3-1 (or the pseudogene TRBV3-2) and TRBJ1-2; 7 nucleotides match TRBD1. The trim removed 6 bases at V and 0 bases at J, leaving 10 bases unmatched. This CDR3 comprises 16 residues. Germline V gene data show CDR1 as LGHDT and CDR2 as YNNKEL (reference sequence). Here the CDR3 reads CASRNRDRSTNYGYTF. The CDR3 DNA sequence: TGTGCCAGCAGAAATCGGGACAGATCCACTAACTATGGCTACACCTTC.

The gene calls are TRBV29-1 and TRBJ1-5; D is perhaps TRBD1 (5 bases). Germline CDR1 reads SQVTM; CDR2 reads ANQGSEA. This CDR3 has 14 amino acids. V was shortened by 7 bases and J by 0 bases, with 13 bases between the two germline ends. CDR3 bases: TGCAGCGGAGCCCACAGGTTTAGCAATCAGCCCCAGCATTTT. Residues: CSGAHRFSNQPQHF.

This clone was counted between two and nine times. The sample carries other DNA sequences with the same CDR3. J is TRBJ2-5 and V is TRBV7-2; 14 nucleotides line up with TRBD2. Germline values: CDR1 SGHTA, CDR2 FQGNSA. The CDR3 totals 16 residues. V lost 4 bases to trimming and J lost 2 bases; unmatched junction nucleotides: 3. The CDR3 coding sequence is TGTGCCAGCAGCTCCCGACTAGCGGGAGGGCAAGAGACCCAGTACTTC. Protein: CASSSRLAGGQETQYF.

V and J are TRBV10-1 and TRBJ2-7; no definite D call. Germline CDR1 reads WNHNN; CDR2 reads SYGVQD (reference sequence). The CDR3 extends over 13 amino acids. Trimming stripped 6 bases from V and 0 bases from J, with 9 bases between. In DNA form, the CDR3 reads TGCGCCAGCAGCTCGACGGGCTCCTACGAGCAGTACTTC. Protein: CASSSTGSYEQYF.

V and J are TRBV6-2 or TRBV6-3 and TRBJ1-2; TRBD1 agrees at 9 bases. V was clipped by 4 bases and J by 0 bases; unmatched bases: 3. This CDR3 contains 15 residues. Germline CDR1 and CDR2: MNHEY and SVGEGT. In nucleotides, the CDR3 is TGTGCCAGCAGTTCGGGACAGGGAACTAACTATGGCTACACCTTC. It translates to CASSSGQGTNYGYTF.

The chain couples TRBV10-3 to TRBJ2-7; 11 nucleotides match TRBD1. The CDR3 is made up of 16 amino acids. Germline CDR1 ENHRY, CDR2 SYGVKD. The V and J ends lost 1 base and 2 bases, in that order; junction bases with no gene match: 4. The CDR3 loop is CAISEYRTGGPYEQYF. The CDR3 bases are TGTGCCATCAGTGAGTACAGGACAGGGGGCCCCTACGAGCAGTACTTC.

V usage is TRBV5-1 and J usage is TRBJ2-7, with 10 positions matching TRBD1. Trimming took 3 bases from V and 6 from J; bases not matched to a gene: 0. Germline V gene sequence: CDR1 SGHRS, CDR2 YFSETQ. The CDR3 spans 12 residues. The CDR3 spells CASSWTGGEQYF. The DNA of the CDR3 is TGCGCCAGCAGCTGGACAGGGGGCGAGCAGTACTTC.

V and J are TRBV27 and TRBJ1-4; 8 positions agree with TRBD1. CDR1 is MNHEY and CDR2 is SMNVEV in the germline V gene (reference sequence). The CDR3 spans 16 residues. With V trimmed by 6 bases and J by 4 bases, 10 bases remained unmatched. In DNA form, the CDR3 reads TGTGCCAGCAGAATGAGGACAGGGCTTCTTAATGAAAAACTGTTTTTT. Translated, it gives CASRMRTGLLNEKLFF.

The J gene is TRBJ2-3, the V gene TRBV5-5; D is possibly TRBD2 (6 bases). The V gene lost 0 bases and the J gene lost 1 base, with 9 bases spanning the gap. Germline CDR1 reads SGHKS; CDR2 reads YYEKEE (reference sequence). The CDR3 has 15 residues. DNA for the CDR3: TGTGCCAGCAGCTTGGGCGGGGTGGGCACAGATACGCAGTATTTT. It encodes CASSLGGVGTDTQYF.

This rearrangement joins TRBV19 to TRBJ2-3; TRBD2 aligns across 7 bases. Germline trimming cut 9 bases from V and 1 base from J; bases unmatched to any gene: 7. Germline lookup yields CDR1 LNHDA and CDR2 SQIVND (reference sequence). The CDR3 consists of 14 residues. This chain's CDR3 is CASTASGRTDTQYF. CDR3 in DNA: TGTGCCAGCACTGCTAGCGGACGCACAGATACGCAGTATTTT.

Comments on this clone: Since a much larger clone is just one base distant, this may be a read error. The chain joins TRBV6-5 to TRBJ1-1; D is ambiguous. Germline loops: CDR1 MNHEY, CDR2 SVGAGI. Trimming shortened V by 4 bases and J by 5 bases, and 5 bases separated the two germline ends. There are 11 residues in the CDR3. The CDR3 coding sequence is TGTGCCAGCAGTTTCCTTACTGAAGCTTTCTTT. It yields the protein CASSFLTEAFF.

This chain connects TRBV28 to TRBJ2-1; TRBD1 matches at 9 bases. This CDR3 is built from 16 residues. The V gene end was trimmed by 5 bases and the J gene end by 7 bases; junction bases not matched to a gene: 12. Germline values: CDR1 MDHEN, CDR2 SYDVKM. CDR3 nucleotide sequence: TGTGCCAGCAGTCCGCCGGGACAGGGAAACCCTAATGAGCAGTTCTTC. Translation gives CASSPPGQGNPNEQFF. Combining the CDR3 with reference TRBV28 and TRBJ2-1 gives the whole variable domain DVKVTQSSRYLVKRTGEKVFLECVQDMDHENMFWYRQDPGLGLRLIYFSYDVKMKEKGDIPEGYSVSREKKERFSLILESASTNQTSMYLCASSPPGQGNPNEQFFGPGTRLTVL.

V is TRBV6-2 or TRBV6-3 and J is TRBJ2-7; 7 bases are shared with TRBD1. The CDR3 extends over 15 amino acids. Germline CDR1 is MNHEY and CDR2 is SVGEGT. J gave up 3 bases and V 5 bases, and 10 bases lay outside the gene matches. Here the CDR3 reads CASSARQGIGYEQYF. CDR3 bases: TGTGCCAGCAGTGCCCGACAGGGAATAGGCTACGAGCAGTACTTC.